This is a list of T cell receptor beta chains from one sample in a study of blood T cell repertoires in COVID-19. TCRdb keeps only in-frame clones here, not all; method: immunoSEQ multiplex PCR. The profile shows 200,000 to 250,000 clones, almost 85% of them singletons. The specimen was peripheral blood. These receptors were collected from a woman aged 50 to 60 with active or convalescent COVID-19. The CDR3 runs from the conserved cysteine through the conserved F or W. The D gene is left open where the match is weak. Not all rows give a size; the values are once, few, many and, for expanded clones, a class.

V gene,J gene,D gene,clone size,CDR3 protein,CDR3 DNA
TRBV7-7,TRBJ1-1,NA,NA,CASSPPLGNTEAFF,TGTGCCAGCAGCCCCCCCCTCGGGAACACTGAAGCTTTCTTT
TRBV5-4,TRBJ1-4,NA,NA,CASSPGGKTNEKLFF,TGTGCCAGCAGCCCGGGGGGAAAAACTAATGAAAAACTGTTTTTT
TRBV6-1,TRBJ1-4,TRBD1,few,CASSEQGTGREKLFF,TGTGCCAGCAGTGAACAAGGGACAGGCCGGGAAAAACTGTTTTTT
TRBV5-6,TRBJ2-5,NA,NA,CASSSGQWQETQYF,TGTGCCAGCAGCTCCGGACAGTGGCAAGAGACCCAGTACTTC
TRBV28,TRBJ2-4,NA,NA,CGTSGLGTKNIQYF,TGTGGGACAAGTGGTCTTGGGACCAAAAACATTCAGTACTTC
TRBV19,TRBJ1-2,NA,NA,CASSIEGTRNAYGYTF,TGTGCCAGTAGTATAGAGGGGACTCGGAACGCCTATGGCTACACCTTC
TRBV2,TRBJ2-2,TRBD1,NA,CASSEGTGQTGELFF,TGTGCCAGCAGTGAGGGGACAGGGCAAACCGGGGAGCTGTTTTTT
TRBV6-4,TRBJ1-2,TRBD1,NA,CASSDGRGTAGGWGYTF,TGTGCCAGCAGTGACGGGCGCGGAACAGCAGGGGGCTGGGGCTACACCTTC
TRBV15,TRBJ2-5,TRBD2,NA,CATSRDRYRLAGQETQYF,TGTGCCACCAGCAGAGATAGGTACCGACTAGCGGGGCAAGAGACCCAGTACTTC
TRBV28,TRBJ2-7,TRBD1,NA,CASSLSGTGGSWQYF,TGTGCCAGCAGTTTGTCCGGGACAGGGGGCTCCTGGCAGTACTTC
TRBV13,TRBJ1-6,NA,NA,CASSLGITGDNSPLHF,TGTGCCAGCAGCTTAGGCATTACAGGTGATAATTCACCCCTCCACTTT
TRBV19,TRBJ1-1,TRBD1,few,CASSSGQGVEAFF,TGTGCCAGTAGTTCGGGACAGGGTGTTGAAGCTTTCTTT
TRBV6-2/TRBV6-3,TRBJ1-1,NA,NA,CASSYRGLKNTEAFF,TGTGCCAGCAGTTACCGGGGACTGAAGAACACTGAAGCTTTCTTT
TRBV27,TRBJ2-5,NA,NA,CASSAFWGQETQYF,TGTGCCAGCAGTGCCTTCTGGGGCCAGGAGACCCAGTACTTC
TRBV19,TRBJ2-5,TRBD1,NA,CASSSRTGGNRETQYF,TGTGCCAGTAGTTCAAGGACAGGGGGCAATCGGGAGACCCAGTACTTC
TRBV6-6,TRBJ1-5,NA,few,CASSSERGPQHF,TGTGCCAGCAGTTCCGAAAGGGGGCCCCAGCATTTT
TRBV21-1,TRBJ2-4,NA,NA,CASSKSVRTPKNIQYF,TGTGCCAGCAGCAAATCGGTCAGGACTCCCAAAAACATTCAGTACTTC
TRBV7-9,TRBJ1-5,TRBD1,once,CASSLAQGEVQPQHF,TGTGCCAGCAGCTTAGCGCAGGGGGAGGTCCAGCCCCAGCATTTT
TRBV6-6,TRBJ2-5,TRBD2,NA,CASSPGWASGRAGETQYF,TGTGCCAGCAGTCCCGGCTGGGCTAGCGGGAGGGCAGGAGAGACCCAGTACTTC
TRBV24-1,TRBJ2-2,NA,NA,CATCGSTGELFF,TGTGCCACTTGTGGGAGCACCGGGGAGCTGTTTTTT
TRBV3-1/TRBV3-2,TRBJ1-3,NA,NA,CASSQGGGILRGNTIYF,TGTGCCAGCAGCCAAGGTGGGGGGATTTTACGGGGAAACACCATATATTTT
TRBV27,TRBJ1-2,TRBD1,NA,CASSLAPGQGVYGYTF,TGTGCCAGCAGTTTGGCACCGGGACAGGGCGTCTATGGCTACACCTTC
TRBV29-1,TRBJ2-1,NA,NA,CSVEIGWDNEQFF,TGCAGCGTTGAAATCGGGTGGGACAATGAGCAGTTCTTC
TRBV5-1,TRBJ2-7,TRBD1,NA,CASSTTGGSYEQYF,TGCGCCAGCAGCACTACAGGGGGGTCTTACGAGCAGTACTTC
TRBV7-2,TRBJ1-1,NA,NA,CASSYQTRVTEAFF,TGTGCCAGCAGCTACCAGACACGAGTAACTGAAGCTTTCTTT
TRBV6-6,TRBJ2-2,TRBD1,NA,CASSPFGQGLSGELFF,TGTGCCAGCAGCCCTTTTGGACAGGGGCTGAGCGGGGAGCTGTTTTTT
TRBV5-1,TRBJ1-6,NA,NA,CASSLELNSPLHF,TGCGCCAGCAGCTTGGAACTTAATTCACCCCTCCACTTT
TRBV5-1,TRBJ1-4,NA,NA,CASSLETPREKLFF,TGCGCCAGCAGCTTGGAGACACCCAGGGAAAAACTGTTTTTT
TRBV11-3,TRBJ1-2,NA,NA,CPSTEQRANYGYTF,TGTCCAAGCACTGAACAGAGAGCTAACTATGGCTACACCTTC
TRBV7-2,TRBJ2-1,NA,NA,CASSLAIGREQFF,TGTGCCAGCAGCTTAGCCATTGGGAGAGAGCAGTTCTTC
TRBV7-8,TRBJ1-2,TRBD1,NA,CASSLASNRGGIYGYTF,TGTGCCAGCAGCTTAGCTTCAAACAGGGGAGGCATCTATGGCTACACCTTC
TRBV5-1,TRBJ1-6,NA,NA,CASSVRGRGGGVDNSPLHF,TGCGCCAGCAGCGTTCGAGGAAGGGGTGGCGGGGTCGATAATTCACCCCTCCACTTT
TRBV3-1/TRBV3-2,TRBJ2-7,NA,NA,CASSRNSGEQYF,TGTGCCAGCAGCCGTAATAGCGGAGAGCAGTACTTC